The 21 T cell receptor beta chains in this list originate from one sample, sequenced in a study of blood T cell repertoires in COVID-19. The protocol was immunoSEQ multiplex PCR, while the TCRdb copy is restricted to in-frame clones and leaves out a portion. The table lists approximately 200,000 clones, about 86% of them singletons, with about 2.2% in the top ten. Sequencing used peripheral blood. The receptors shown here come from a woman between 50 and 59 years old with acute or convalescent COVID-19.

This clone was observed a few times. The V call is TRBV10-2, the J call TRBJ1-1; tentative D call: TRBD1 (6 bases). The CDR3 covers 13 residues. V was pared by 4 bases and J by 4 bases, with 10 bases between. Looked up from germline, CDR1 is WSHSY and CDR2 is SAAADI. CDR3 sequence (DNA): TGCGCCAGCAGTGTGGGAGGGGGCACTGAAGCTTTCTTT. Amino acid sequence: CASSVGGGTEAFF.

The chain links TRBV19 to TRBJ2-3; 9 bases align to TRBD2. Germline CDR1 reads LNHDA; CDR2 reads SQIVND (reference sequence). The ends lost 5 bases at V and 6 bases at J; junction bases unmatched: 3. The CDR3 contains 13 residues. The CDR3 loop is CASSLAGADTQYF. Here the CDR3 DNA reads TGTGCCAGTAGTTTAGCGGGAGCGGATACGCAGTATTTT.

This chain connects TRBV11-1 to TRBJ2-1; D is possibly TRBD1 (6 bases). Between the trimmed V and J ends, which lost 3 bases and 11 bases, there was a span of 17 bases. The CDR3 runs 14 residues. CDR1 is SGHAT, CDR2 FQDESV, per germline (reference sequence). CDR3 sequence: CASSLYVKGDQQFF. The DNA of the CDR3 is TGTGCCAGCAGCTTGTATGTTAAGGGGGACCAGCAGTTCTTC.

This clone was seen only once. This rearrangement joins TRBV6-1 to TRBJ1-2; D is possibly TRBD1 (6 bases). Germline V CDR1 and CDR2: MNHNS, SASEGT. Trimming took 2 bases from V and 1 from J, leaving 17 bases between them. The CDR3 sequence is 17 residues long. CDR3 nucleotides: TGTGCCAGCAGTGAATCCAGGGGCGCCCGAATTAACTATGGCTACACCTTC. This encodes CASSESRGARINYGYTF.

This clone came up once. V and J are TRBV5-6 and TRBJ1-5; no definite D call. V lost 1 base and J 0 bases, leaving 8 bases between the germline ends. This CDR3 spans 15 amino acids. The germline V gene encodes CDR1 SGHDT and CDR2 YYEEEE. CDR3 sequence: CASSLRSYSNQPQHF. The CDR3 DNA follows: TGTGCCAGCAGCTTGCGGAGTTATAGCAATCAGCCCCAGCATTTT.

This clone showed up just a few times. The gene calls are TRBV3-1 (or the pseudogene TRBV3-2) and TRBJ1-6, with D unclear. Trimming took off 1 base at V and 8 bases at J, with 6 bases between the two ends. The CDR3 is 13 amino acids. The germline V gene has CDR1 LGHDT and CDR2 YNNKEL (reference sequence). The CDR3 bases are TGTGCCAGCAGCCAAGGCGGGGATTCACCCCTCCACTTT. It codes for CASSQGGDSPLHF.

This chain uses TRBV3-1 (or the pseudogene TRBV3-2) with TRBJ2-7, with a tentative D call TRBD2 (6 bases). Between the trimmed V and J ends, which lost 0 bases and 8 bases, there was a span of 17 bases. Germline V gene lookup returns CDR1 LGHDT and CDR2 YNNKEL (reference sequence). The CDR3 totals 15 residues. In DNA form, the CDR3 reads TGTGCCAGCAGCCAAGATCTGGCAGCGGGCCTTAAGCAGTACTTC. It specifies CASSQDLAAGLKQYF.

This clone was detected only once. The chain joins TRBV15 to TRBJ2-7, with 13 bases identical to TRBD2. The CDR3 consists of 20 residues. Trimming cost V 0 bases and J 2 bases; bases outside gene matches: 13. Germline lookup yields CDR1 LNHNV and CDR2 YYDKDF (reference sequence). The CDR3 reads CATSRDPPPTSGRSAYEQYF. The CDR3, as DNA: TGTGCCACCAGCAGAGATCCCCCTCCGACTAGCGGGAGGTCCGCCTACGAGCAGTACTTC.

The V gene is TRBV5-4, the J gene TRBJ2-5; TRBD2 aligns across 9 bases. V lost 4 bases and J lost 5; bases outside the gene matches: 12. Germline V gene data show CDR1 as SGHNT and CDR2 as YYREEE (reference sequence). The CDR3 is made up of 16 amino acids. The CDR3 coding sequence is TGTGCCAGCAGCGATGGACTAGCGACACTCCGGGAGACCCAGTACTTC. Protein product: CASSDGLATLRETQYF.

The CDR3 bases are TGTGCCAGCAGCGGCGGACAGGCCTACACCGGGGAGCTGTTTTTT. Translating it yields CASSGGQAYTGELFF. The chain employs TRBV14 and TRBJ2-2, with TRBD1 matching over 7 bases. The V segment lost 5 bases and the J segment 3 bases; nucleotides outside the gene matches: 6. The CDR3 is 15 residues long. Germline lookup yields CDR1 SGHDN and CDR2 FVKESK.

J is TRBJ1-1 and V is TRBV9, with a weak D call TRBD1 (6 bases). CDR3 length: 15 amino acids. Germline lookup yields CDR1 SGDLS and CDR2 YYNGEE. The V end was cut by 4 bases, the J end by 0 bases, with 13 bases between. DNA of the CDR3: TGTGCCAGCAGCAGCCCTTCAGGGGTGAACACTGAAGCTTTCTTT. This translates into CASSSPSGVNTEAFF.

This chain connects TRBV15 to TRBJ2-1, with D hard to call. CDR3 size: 15 residues. The germline gives CDR1 LNHNV, CDR2 YYDKDF (reference sequence). V was clipped by 0 bases and J by 4 bases, with 10 bases between them. CDR3 amino acids: CATSRDLNLYNEQFF. CDR3 in DNA: TGTGCCACCAGCAGAGATCTGAACTTGTACAATGAGCAGTTCTTC.

The table lists this clone with a few counts. The rearrangement joins TRBV6-5 to TRBJ2-3; D gene unclear. Germline V gives CDR1 MNHEY, CDR2 SVGAGI. V was pared by 4 bases and J by 7 bases, with 6 bases between. CDR3 length: 11 residues. The CDR3, as DNA: TGTGCCAGCAGTTCAGGAAATACGCAGTATTTT. The encoded protein is CASSSGNTQYF.

The chain links TRBV19 to TRBJ2-1, with D possibly TRBD2 on 6 matching bases. Looked up from germline, CDR1 is LNHDA and CDR2 is SQIVND (reference sequence). The CDR3 sequence is 15 residues long. Trimming took off 6 bases at V and 10 bases at J, with 22 bases between the two ends. CDR3 loop: CASRGGVAAASEQFF. The DNA for the CDR3 is TGTGCCAGTAGGGGGGGAGTTGCTGCGGCGAGCGAGCAGTTCTTC.

The J gene is TRBJ1-1, the V gene TRBV7-2, with 7 bases identical to TRBD1. The CDR3 spans 15 residues. Germline V lookup: CDR1 SGHTA, CDR2 FQGNSA. V trimming: 5 bases; J trimming: 4 bases; junction bases outside the gene matches: 10. The CDR3 sequence is CASSPSIQGFTEAFF. CDR3 coding DNA: TGTGCCAGCAGCCCATCAATACAGGGGTTCACTGAAGCTTTCTTT.

The rearrangement joins TRBV9 to TRBJ1-1; 8 bases are shared with TRBD1. CDR1 SGDLS and CDR2 YYNGEE come from the germline V gene. The CDR3 loop spans 15 amino acids. The ends lost 5 bases at V and 7 bases at J; junction bases unmatched: 13. The chain's CDR3 is CASSADDRGHNEAFF. The CDR3 DNA reads TGTGCCAGCAGTGCCGACGACAGGGGCCACAATGAAGCTTTCTTT.

The rearrangement links TRBV30 to TRBJ2-7; a weak D match, TRBD2 (7 bases). From germline, CDR1 is GTSNPN and CDR2 SVGIG (reference sequence). V was clipped by 3 bases and J by 5 bases, with 11 bases between them. There are 12 residues in the CDR3. CDR3 DNA: TGTGCCTGGAGCACGGGGGGCAACGAGCAGTACTTC. Its translation is CAWSTGGNEQYF.

The chain recombines TRBV11-3 with TRBJ2-3, with 13 bases that match TRBD2. Unmatched junction bases numbered 2, after V lost 2 bases and J lost 0 bases. This CDR3 comprises 17 residues. Germline CDR1 SGHNT, CDR2 YENEEA. DNA of the CDR3: TGTGCCAGCAGCTTAATGGGACTAGCGGGGAGCACAGATACGCAGTATTTT. It translates to CASSLMGLAGSTDTQYF.

The chain recombines TRBV4-1 with TRBJ2-1; TRBD1 matches 11 bases. With V trimmed by 5 bases and J by 9 bases, 9 bases remained unmatched. The CDR3 contains 15 residues. Germline V gives CDR1 MGHRA, CDR2 YSYEKL. CDR3 sequence (DNA): TGCGCCAGCAGCAAGGCACCGGGACAGGGGGGTGAGCAGTTCTTC. It specifies CASSKAPGQGGEQFF.

This chain joins TRBV27 and TRBJ1-3; a weak D match, TRBD1 (5 bases). The CDR3 spans 15 residues. The V and J ends lost 5 bases and 0 bases respectively, with 11 bases between them. Per the germline V gene, CDR1 is MNHEY and CDR2 is SMNVEV (reference sequence). CDR3 loop: CASSPWGGSGNTIYF. CDR3 sequence (DNA): TGTGCCAGCAGTCCCTGGGGCGGCTCTGGAAACACCATATATTTT.

This clone has only one observation. The V and J genes are TRBV24-1 and TRBJ2-1; no reliable D call. The CDR3 sequence is 17 residues long. V lost 1 base and J lost 0, with 12 bases in between. CDR1 and CDR2 from the germline V gene are KGHDR and SFDVKD. The CDR3 reads CATSDFAPPGSYNEQFF. CDR3 bases: TGTGCCACCAGTGATTTCGCCCCGCCGGGCTCCTACAATGAGCAGTTCTTC.